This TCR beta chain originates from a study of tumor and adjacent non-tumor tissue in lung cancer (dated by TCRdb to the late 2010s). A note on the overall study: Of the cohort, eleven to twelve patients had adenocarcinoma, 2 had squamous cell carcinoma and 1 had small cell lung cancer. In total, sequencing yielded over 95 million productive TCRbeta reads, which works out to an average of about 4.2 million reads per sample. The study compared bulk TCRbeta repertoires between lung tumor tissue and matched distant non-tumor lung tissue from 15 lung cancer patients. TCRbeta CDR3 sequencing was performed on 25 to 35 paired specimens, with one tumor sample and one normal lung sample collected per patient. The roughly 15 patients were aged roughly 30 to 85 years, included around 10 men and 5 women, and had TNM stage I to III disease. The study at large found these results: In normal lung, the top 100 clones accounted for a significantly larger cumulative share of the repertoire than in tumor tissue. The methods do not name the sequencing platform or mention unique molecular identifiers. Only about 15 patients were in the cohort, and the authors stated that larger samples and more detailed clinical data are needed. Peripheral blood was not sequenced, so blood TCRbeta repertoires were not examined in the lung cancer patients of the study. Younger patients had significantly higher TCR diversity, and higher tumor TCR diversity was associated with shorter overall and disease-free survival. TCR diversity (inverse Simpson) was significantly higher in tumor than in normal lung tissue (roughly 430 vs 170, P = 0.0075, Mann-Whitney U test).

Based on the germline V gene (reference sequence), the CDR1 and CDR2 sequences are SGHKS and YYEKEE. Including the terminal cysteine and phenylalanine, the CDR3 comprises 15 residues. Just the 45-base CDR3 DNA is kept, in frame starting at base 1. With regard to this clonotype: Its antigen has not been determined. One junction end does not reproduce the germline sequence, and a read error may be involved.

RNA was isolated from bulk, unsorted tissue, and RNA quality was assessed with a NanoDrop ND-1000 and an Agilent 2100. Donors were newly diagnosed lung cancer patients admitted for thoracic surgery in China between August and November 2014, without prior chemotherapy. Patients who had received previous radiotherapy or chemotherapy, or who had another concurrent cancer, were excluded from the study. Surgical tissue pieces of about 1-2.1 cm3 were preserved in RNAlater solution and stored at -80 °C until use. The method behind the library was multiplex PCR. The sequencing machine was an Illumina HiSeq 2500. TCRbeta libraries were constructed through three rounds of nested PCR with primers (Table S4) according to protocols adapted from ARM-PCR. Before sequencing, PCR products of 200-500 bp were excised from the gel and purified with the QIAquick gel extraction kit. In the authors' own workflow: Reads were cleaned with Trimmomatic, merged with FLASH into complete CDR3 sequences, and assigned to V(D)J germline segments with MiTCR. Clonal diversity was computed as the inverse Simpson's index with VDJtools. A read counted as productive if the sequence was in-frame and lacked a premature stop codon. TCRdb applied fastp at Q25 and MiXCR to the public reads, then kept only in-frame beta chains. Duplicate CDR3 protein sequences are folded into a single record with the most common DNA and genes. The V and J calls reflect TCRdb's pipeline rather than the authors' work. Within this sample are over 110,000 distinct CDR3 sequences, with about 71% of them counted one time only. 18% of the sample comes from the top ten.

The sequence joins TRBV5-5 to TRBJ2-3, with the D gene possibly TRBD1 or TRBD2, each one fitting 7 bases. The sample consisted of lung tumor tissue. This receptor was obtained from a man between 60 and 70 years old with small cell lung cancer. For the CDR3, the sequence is CASGLAGEGTDTQYF. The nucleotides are TGTGCCAGCGGCTTGGCAGGGGAGGGGACAGACACGCAGTATTTT.